In this sample, the clone carrying this T cell receptor (beta chain) turned up a few times. The data originate from a study of blood T cell repertoires in COVID-19. TCRdb's copy holds only in-frame clones and misses some; the assay was immunoSEQ multiplex PCR. The sample includes some 300,000 clones, around nine tenths seen only once; the top ten take about 9.4%. The germline V gene encodes CDR1 SGHTA and CDR2 FQGNSA. The CDR3 spans 15 residues. Trimming removed 5 bases from V and 3 bases from J, with 13 bases in between. V and J are TRBV7-2 and TRBJ1-4, with D unresolved. Specimen: PBMCs or T cells enriched from blood (not recorded which). This receptor was taken from a woman younger than 45 who had recovered from COVID-19. CDR3 sequence: CASSIQPGSNEKLFF. The CDR3, as DNA: TGTGCCAGCAGCATCCAACCGGGTTCTAATGAAAAACTGTTTTTT.